This TCR beta chain emerged from a study of CD8 T cells in Susac syndrome. Germline V gives CDR1 SEHNR, CDR2 FQNEAQ (reference sequence). V trimming: 5 bases; J trimming: 5 bases; junction bases outside the gene matches: 8. The CDR3 runs to 14 residues. Random-hexamer reverse transcription was applied to about 0.5 to 1 ug RNA. The authors amplified TCR beta CDR3 across 54 Vbeta and 13 Jbeta using immunoSEQ multiplex PCR. TCRdb processed the immunoSEQ multiplex PCR reads anew with MiXCR; each CDR3 protein has one entry. The sample holds approximately 140,000 distinct CDR3 sequences, over 85% seen once.

Sequencing was carried out using CD8+ T cells from PBMCs. The TCR comes from a human donor in good health. The chain is built from TRBV7-9 and TRBJ2-5, with TRBD2 matching 7 bases. The CDR3 coding sequence is TGTGCCAGCAGCGCCAGGCTCGGGGGGGAGACCCAGTACTTC. Translating it yields CASSARLGGETQYF.